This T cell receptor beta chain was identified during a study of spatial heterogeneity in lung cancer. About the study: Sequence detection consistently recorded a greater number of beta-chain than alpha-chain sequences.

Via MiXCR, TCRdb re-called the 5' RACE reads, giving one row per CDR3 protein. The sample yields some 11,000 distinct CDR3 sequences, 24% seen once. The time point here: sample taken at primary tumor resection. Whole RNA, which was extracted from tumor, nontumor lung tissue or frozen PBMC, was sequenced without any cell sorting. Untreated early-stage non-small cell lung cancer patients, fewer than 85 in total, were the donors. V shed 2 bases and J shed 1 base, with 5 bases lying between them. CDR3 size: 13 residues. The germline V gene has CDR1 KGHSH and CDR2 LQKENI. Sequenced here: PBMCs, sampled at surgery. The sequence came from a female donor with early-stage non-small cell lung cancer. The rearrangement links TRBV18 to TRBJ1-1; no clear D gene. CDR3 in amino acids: CASSPYKNTEAFF. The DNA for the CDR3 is TGTGCCAGCTCACCATACAAGAACACTGAAGCTTTCTTT. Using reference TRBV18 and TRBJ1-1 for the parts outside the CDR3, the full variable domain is NAGVMQNPRHLVRRRGQEARLRCSPMKGHSHVYWYRQLPEEGLKFMVYLQKENIIDESGMPKERFSAEFPKEGPSILRIQQVVRGDSAAYFCASSPYKNTEAFFGQGTRLTVV.